Listed below are T cell receptor beta chains from one sample, sequenced in a study of blood T cell repertoires in COVID-19. TCRdb keeps only in-frame clones here, not all; method: immunoSEQ multiplex PCR. In the table there are about 160,000 clones, approximately 87% of which are singletons. Sequenced sample: peripheral blood. The receptors originated from a woman in her 70s with COVID-19, enrolled during active disease. Both conserved end residues are part of each CDR3. The D gene is left open where the match is weak. Clone size is given for some rows only: seen once, a few or many times, or a class if the clone is expanded.

abundance | j_gene | v_gene | d_gene | CDR3nt | CDR3aa
. | TRBJ2-7 | TRBV7-9 | . | TGTGCCAGCAGCCCAGGAGGCTACGAGCAGTACTTC | CASSPGGYEQYF
. | TRBJ1-4 | TRBV28 | . | TGTGCCACCCGAACCAGCGGATCCAATGAAAAACTGTTTTTT | CATRTSGSNEKLFF
. | TRBJ1-2 | TRBV5-5 | TRBD1 | TGTGCCAGCAGGCGAGGGGGGCACCCAGGGGGCGGTGGCTATGGCTACACCTTC | CASRRGGHPGGGGYGYTF
. | TRBJ2-2 | TRBV2 | . | TGTGCCGGCAATCAACAGGGTCCCGGGGAGCTGTTTTTT | CAGNQQGPGELFF
. | TRBJ2-1 | TRBV19 | TRBD2 | TGTGCCATTGATAGCGGGGGGGCCTCCAATGAGCAGTTCTTC | CAIDSGGASNEQFF
. | TRBJ1-2 | TRBV15 | . | TGTGCCACCAGCAGAGATCCCACAGGGCGAGTTAAGGGCTACACCTTC | CATSRDPTGRVKGYTF
. | TRBJ2-7 | TRBV7-2 | . | TGTGCCAGCAGCTTAGATGCGGGGGCGCCAAACGAGCAGTACTTC | CASSLDAGAPNEQYF
once | TRBJ1-5 | TRBV12-3/TRBV12-4 | . | TGTGCCACCAATCAGGGGACGTATCAGCCCCAGCATTTT | CATNQGTYQPQHF
. | TRBJ2-2 | TRBV7-2 | TRBD2 | TGTGCCAGCAGCTCCCGCGGGGGAACCGGGGAGCTGTTTTTT | CASSSRGGTGELFF
. | TRBJ2-5 | TRBV10-3 | TRBD2 | TGTGCCATCAGGACTAGCGGGGTGGAGACCCAGTACTTC | CAIRTSGVETQYF
. | TRBJ2-2 | TRBV10-3 | TRBD2 | TGTGCCATCAGCGAAGAGCGGGGGGTAACCGGGGAGCTGTTTTTT | CAISEERGVTGELFF
. | TRBJ1-5 | TRBV19 | . | TGTGCCAGTAACCGGAATCAGCCCCAGCATTTT | CASNRNQPQHF
. | TRBJ2-2 | TRBV6-2/TRBV6-3 | TRBD2 | TGTGCCAGCAGTTTTCTAGCGGGGGCGGATACCCCCGGGGAGCTGTTTTTT | CASSFLAGADTPGELFF
. | TRBJ1-5 | TRBV4-1 | . | TGCGCCAGCAGCCCTGAGGGCGGTATTAGCAATCAGCCCCAGCATTTT | CASSPEGGISNQPQHF
. | TRBJ2-1 | TRBV18 | . | TGTGCCAGCTCACCACGAAACAACCAGGACAATGAGCAGTTCTTC | CASSPRNNQDNEQFF
. | TRBJ2-7 | TRBV6-5 | . | TGTGCCAGTATCCGGGTCGGGGACTACGAGCAGTACTTC | CASIRVGDYEQYF
. | TRBJ1-2 | TRBV27 | . | TGTGCCAGCAGTTTTTCCCCGGGACTAGCTAACTATGGCTACACCTTC | CASSFSPGLANYGYTF
few | TRBJ2-1 | TRBV28 | TRBD2 | TGTGCCAGCACCCAACCCGGGGGGTTCCTAGGGCAGTTCTTC | CASTQPGGFLGQFF
. | TRBJ1-2 | TRBV24-1 | . | TGTGCCACCAGTGAGAGCGGACAGAACTATGGCTACACCTTC | CATSESGQNYGYTF
. | TRBJ1-4 | TRBV5-1 | . | TGCGCCAGCAGCTTGGGTGGACAGTTGTTGGAAAAACTGTTTTTT | CASSLGGQLLEKLFF
. | TRBJ2-6 | TRBV28 | TRBD1 | TGTGCCAGCAGTGGGGACAGCGCGATCTCTGGGGCCAACGTCCTGACTTTC | CASSGDSAISGANVLTF
. | TRBJ2-7 | TRBV7-6 | TRBD2 | TGTGCCAGCGACTCTTACCTGGAGACTAGCGGAGAGAGCTCCTACGAGCAGTACTTC | CASDSYLETSGESSYEQYF
. | TRBJ1-6 | TRBV7-9 | . | TGTGCCAGCAGTACCCAGGTAGGGGATGAGCCCCTCCACTTT | CASSTQVGDEPLHF
. | TRBJ2-2 | TRBV5-4 | TRBD2 | TGTGCCAGCAGCTCGCTAGCGGGGGGCACCGGGGAGCTGTTTTTT | CASSSLAGGTGELFF
. | TRBJ2-2 | TRBV7-6 | . | TGTGCCAGCAGCTTAGCCGCAGGGAACACCGGGGAGCTGTTTTTT | CASSLAAGNTGELFF
. | TRBJ2-7 | TRBV2 | TRBD1 | TGTGCCAGCAGCCAAGTGTCGGGACAGGGGGCCTACGAGCAGTACTTC | CASSQVSGQGAYEQYF
. | TRBJ2-6 | TRBV28 | . | TGTGCCAGCAGTTTAAGCGGGTCCGGGGCCAACGTCCTGACTTTC | CASSLSGSGANVLTF
. | TRBJ1-4 | TRBV7-8 | . | TGTGCCAGCAGCTTAGGCTTCCTGGGACTTCCTAATGAAAAACTGTTTTTT | CASSLGFLGLPNEKLFF
. | TRBJ1-2 | TRBV2 | . | TGTGCCAGCACTGACAGTTCATTTAACTATGGCTACACCTTC | CASTDSSFNYGYTF
. | TRBJ2-7 | TRBV7-2 | TRBD1 | TGTGCCAGCAGCCGGGACAGGGGTACCTACGAGCAGTACTTC | CASSRDRGTYEQYF
once | TRBJ1-3 | TRBV7-2 | . | TGTGCCAGCAGCCCGCGGCGAACGGACTCCGCCTCTGGAAACACCATATATTTT | CASSPRRTDSASGNTIYF
. | TRBJ1-3 | TRBV11-2 | . | TGTGCCAGCAGCTTAGTAGGAAACACCATATATTTT | CASSLVGNTIYF
. | TRBJ2-3 | TRBV27 | TRBD2 | TGTGCCAGCAGTTTAAGGACTAGCGGGAGGAGCACAGATACGCAGTATTTT | CASSLRTSGRSTDTQYF
. | TRBJ2-1 | TRBV27 | TRBD2 | TGTGCCTCTCACTCCACCGGGACTAGCGGCACGAATGAGCAGTTCTTC | CASHSTGTSGTNEQFF
few | TRBJ1-5 | TRBV19 | TRBD1 | TGTGCCAGTAATCTACAGGGGGCAAATCAGCCCCAGCATTTT | CASNLQGANQPQHF
once | TRBJ1-2 | TRBV7-3 | . | TGTGCCAGCAGCTTAACGGCATGGGAGGGCTACACCTTC | CASSLTAWEGYTF
. | TRBJ2-2 | TRBV4-2 | TRBD2 | TGTGCCAGCAGCCAAATACTAGCGGGGGGCGGCGGGGAGCTGTTTTTT | CASSQILAGGGGELFF
once | TRBJ2-5 | TRBV10-3 | TRBD1 | TGTGCCATCAGTGAGCAAAACAGGGGGACCCAAGAGACCCAGTACTTC | CAISEQNRGTQETQYF
. | TRBJ2-3 | TRBV6-5 | TRBD1 | TGTGCCAGCAGGACAGGGTTCGGCACAGATACGCAGTATTTT | CASRTGFGTDTQYF
. | TRBJ2-3 | TRBV27 | TRBD2 | TGTGCCAGCAGGAAAATTGCCCTCGGGGGGGCCGGGATAGATACGCAGTATTTT | CASRKIALGGAGIDTQYF
. | TRBJ1-4 | TRBV4-1 | TRBD1 | TGCGCCAGCAGCAGCCCCGGGACAGGGAGGGTTAATGAAAAACTGTTTTTT | CASSSPGTGRVNEKLFF
. | TRBJ2-7 | TRBV25-1 | TRBD1 | TGTGCCAGCAGTGAATATGACAGGGGGGCTTCCTACGAGCAGTACTTC | CASSEYDRGASYEQYF
. | TRBJ1-5 | TRBV6-7 | . | TGTGCCAGCAGCAGAAGGACAGTTTGTAAGTGGGGCAATCAGCCCCAGCATTTT | CASSRRTVCKWGNQPQHF
. | TRBJ2-2 | TRBV4-2 | TRBD2 | TGTGCCAGCAGCCAGGAGACTAGCGGGGGCTCCGGGGAGCTGTTTTTT | CASSQETSGGSGELFF
. | TRBJ1-3 | TRBV6-5 | TRBD1 | TGTGCCAGCAGGACCGACAGGGTTGGAAACACCATATATTTT | CASRTDRVGNTIYF
. | TRBJ2-7 | TRBV7-9 | . | TGTGCCAGCGGGAGGGGGGCGCTGCAGTACTTC | CASGRGALQYF
few | TRBJ2-2 | TRBV5-1 | TRBD2 | TGCGCCAGCAGCTTGAGCACTAGCGGGGGGGCTCGGACCGGGGAGCTGTTTTTT | CASSLSTSGGARTGELFF
. | TRBJ1-5 | TRBV7-2 | TRBD1 | TGTGCCAGCAGCTCCGCGACAGGGGTTCAGCCCCAGCATTTT | CASSSATGVQPQHF
few | TRBJ2-4 | TRBV5-5 | . | TGTGCCAGCAGCTTGAGGGGTGCCCTTGGGGACATTCAGTACTTC | CASSLRGALGDIQYF
. | TRBJ1-2 | TRBV19 | TRBD1 | TGTGCCAGTAGTCAACCCGGGGACAGGGTCGGTGGCTACACCTTC | CASSQPGDRVGGYTF
. | TRBJ1-5 | TRBV28 | . | TGTGCCAGCAGTAGACCAGGGGAAGGCAATCAGCCCCAGCATTTT | CASSRPGEGNQPQHF
. | TRBJ2-1 | TRBV7-8 | TRBD2 | TGTGCCAGCAGCCCAGAGGGACTAGCTTCCTACAATGAGCAGTTCTTC | CASSPEGLASYNEQFF
. | TRBJ1-5 | TRBV5-6 | . | TGTGCCAGCAGCTTGGGACAGTGGTCCCAGCCCCAGCATTTT | CASSLGQWSQPQHF
. | TRBJ2-7 | TRBV28 | TRBD1 | TGTGCCAGCAGTCCACTTGGATGGACAGGTATGGGCTTGGACGAGCAGTACTTC | CASSPLGWTGMGLDEQYF
few | TRBJ1-2 | TRBV5-4 | . | TGTGCCAGCACTCCGAGACAGGAGAACTATGGCTACACCTTC | CASTPRQENYGYTF
. | TRBJ2-2 | TRBV2 | . | TGTGCCAGCAGCGAAACTAGGGCCGCGAACACCGGGGAGCTGTTTTTT | CASSETRAANTGELFF
. | TRBJ1-1 | TRBV5-1 | . | TGCGCCAGCAGCCCCACTCAGGGGTGGGACACTGAAGCTTTCTTT | CASSPTQGWDTEAFF
. | TRBJ2-1 | TRBV2 | TRBD1 | TGTGCCAGCAGGCAGGGGGAGATCAATGAGCAGTTCTTC | CASRQGEINEQFF
. | TRBJ1-1 | TRBV6-9 | . | TGTGCCAGCAGTAAAGGGGGTGGCCCTGAAGCTTTCTTT | CASSKGGGPEAFF
. | TRBJ1-4 | TRBV19 | . | TGTGCCAGTAGTCCCGGAACCCCTCTAGGGGTAGGTGAAAAACTGTTTTTT | CASSPGTPLGVGEKLFF